This T cell receptor (beta chain) is drawn from a study of cytomegalovirus exposure and HLA in healthy donors. The overall study: The Caucasian-associated ancestry cluster held around 81% of roughly 370 genotyped donors.

General study points: It was in a later analysis that TCR association rates were seen to vary by HLA locus, highest for DRB1 and lowest for HLA-C. Sequencing artifact likely explains a cluster of highly shared sequence variants. Most subjects had HLA-A and HLA-B alleles reportedly predicted accurately by TCR beta sequences.

V lost 3 bases and J lost 2; bases outside the gene matches: 8. There are 18 residues in the CDR3. As regards this clone: What it binds is unknown.

The PCR employed 60 Vbeta primers together with 13 Jbeta primers. This table comes from immunoSEQ multiplex PCR, and its TCRdb copy is limited to in-frame clones, with some not included. The sample holds 100,000 to 150,000 clones, 74% seen once. The chain has TRBV6-7 and TRBJ2-7; 15 nucleotides agree with TRBD2. TRBV6-7 is designated an ORF whose function remains uncertain. The clonotype originates from a woman in her fifties or sixties in good health and CMV-seropositive. The sequencing input was PBMCs. The CDR3 sequence: CASSYSGLAGGRAYEQYF. The CDR3 nucleotides are TGTGCCAGCAGTTATTCGGGACTAGCGGGGGGTAGGGCCTACGAGCAGTACTTC.